The sequence of this T cell receptor (beta chain) was determined in a study of T cells in Graves' hyperthyroidism and ophthalmopathy. Researchers barred patients who had uncontrolled infection, other autoimmune disease, pregnancy or lactation. This CDR3 is built from 15 residues. V was cut by 2 bases and J by 9 bases, with 17 bases left in between. The TCR beta CDR3 regions underwent amplification using RNA transcripts as the source. The TCR CDR3 was amplified in a first-round RT-PCR using the HTBI primer set. TCRdb re-analysed the multiplex PCR reads in MiXCR, keeping a single row per CDR3 protein. The profile shows 380,000 or so distinct CDR3 sequences, approximately 15% of them singletons.

This clonotype was obtained from a young woman with Graves' hyperthyroidism. The sequenced sample was blood. V is TRBV12-3 or TRBV12-4 and J is TRBJ2-1; D uncertain. The CDR3: CASSLPSGSPSEQFF. The CDR3 nucleotides read TGTGCCAGCAGTTTACCGTCCGGCAGCCCCAGTGAGCAGTTCTTC.